The 11 T cell receptor beta chains reported below all come from one sample, sequenced in a study of T-cell reconstitution after alpha-beta-depleted transplantation in children. This sample's TCRbeta library carried unique molecular identifier barcodes. TCRdb re-called the PCR reads through MiXCR, storing one row per CDR3 protein. Among approximately 510,000 distinct CDR3 sequences listed, around 19% were seen once. The sequencing here drew on PBMCs from the stem cell graft donor, taken from the stem cell graft. The receptors were gathered from a human donor who donated a stem cell graft to a child with acute lymphoblastic leukemia.

This clonotype has only a few counts. The chain recombines TRBV12-3 or TRBV12-4 with TRBJ2-7; TRBD1 is a possible D gene (5 bases). The CDR3 spans 16 residues. V shed 3 bases and J shed 1 base, with 16 bases lying between them. The CDR3 loop is CASSLLPPDSSYEQYF. Written as DNA, the CDR3 is TGTGCCAGCAGTTTGCTACCACCCGACAGTTCCTACGAGCAGTACTTC.

CDR3 sequence: CASSLAGVAYNEQFF. The CDR3 region has the DNA TGTGCCAGCAGTTTGGCGGGAGTGGCCTACAATGAGCAGTTCTTC. The chain links TRBV12-3 or TRBV12-4 to TRBJ2-1; the match to TRBD2 covers 7 bases. The CDR3 length is 15 residues. The V gene end was trimmed by 3 bases and the J gene end by 2 bases; junction bases not matched to a gene: 4.

CDR3 in amino acids: CSAPSGRRGNEQFF. The CDR3 DNA sequence: TGCAGTGCCCCTAGCGGGAGGAGGGGCAATGAGCAGTTCTTC. This chain connects TRBV20-1 to TRBJ2-1; 11 bases fit TRBD2. The CDR3 is 14 amino acids. V lost 6 bases to trimming and J lost 6 bases; unmatched junction nucleotides: 7. Germline V CDR1 and CDR2: DFQATT, SNEGSKA (reference sequence).

This chain joins TRBV4-1 and TRBJ2-4, with TRBD2 matching over 9 bases. The trim removed 4 bases at V and 10 bases at J, leaving 11 bases unmatched. The CDR3 is 15 amino acids. The V gene's germline CDR1 is MGHRA and CDR2 YSYEKL. Here the CDR3 reads CASSPLAGVSSIQYF. CDR3 nucleotides: TGCGCCAGCAGCCCTTTAGCGGGAGTATCTTCGATTCAGTACTTC.

This clonotype has at least ten counts. V is TRBV5-1 and J is TRBJ2-1, with D hard to call. Per germline, CDR1 SGHRS and CDR2 YFSETQ. The germline V and J ends were trimmed by 0 bases and 5 bases, with 3 bases remaining between them. The CDR3 is 12 amino acids. CDR3 region: CASSLVNNEQFF. The DNA for the CDR3 is TGCGCCAGCAGCTTGGTAAACAATGAGCAGTTCTTC.

This clonotype was seen once. The chain couples TRBV7-6 to TRBJ2-7, with D unclear. Per germline, CDR1 SGHVS and CDR2 FNYEAQ. This CDR3 spans 16 amino acids. V was clipped by 6 bases and J by 2 bases, with 20 bases between them. The CDR3 reads CASSVDDERSAYEQYF. Here the CDR3 DNA reads TGTGCCAGCAGTGTTGATGACGAGAGGAGCGCCTACGAGCAGTACTTC.

This clonotype was detected only a few times. This chain uses TRBV7-9 with TRBJ2-3; a possible D gene is TRBD2 (6 bases). The CDR3 runs 16 residues. The ends were cut back, 5 bases at V and 1 base at J, with 16 bases in the middle. Germline CDR1 reads SEHNR; CDR2 reads FQNEAQ (reference sequence). As DNA, the CDR3 is TGTGCCAGCAGCCCCGGGGACCCGGGAGGCACAGATACGCAGTATTTT. Amino acids: CASSPGDPGGTDTQYF.

The chain links TRBV29-1 to TRBJ2-4; weak D call: TRBD2 (5 bases). V was clipped by 6 bases and J by 15 bases, with 21 bases between them. The CDR3 consists of 12 residues. CDR1 SQVTM and CDR2 ANQGSEA come from the germline V gene. CDR3: CSVAGLYESMYF. The CDR3 DNA sequence: TGCAGCGTGGCCGGACTCTACGAGAGTATGTACTTC.

This clonotype showed up just a few times. The rearrangement joins TRBV3-1 to TRBJ2-7; a weak D match, TRBD2 (5 bases). The CDR3 contains 12 residues. V was pared by 3 bases and J by 7 bases, with 10 bases between. Germline-derived CDR1 and CDR2 are LGHDT and YNNKEL (reference sequence). The CDR3: CASSQAGVEQYF. DNA for the CDR3: TGTGCCAGCAGCCAGGCCGGGGTGGAGCAGTACTTC.

In this sample, this clonotype turned up a few times. V and J are TRBV5-1 and TRBJ2-1; no reliable D call. The CDR3 is 15 residues long. With 0 bases removed from V and 4 bases from J, the gap between germline ends came to 11 bases. CDR1 and CDR2 from the germline V gene are SGHRS and YFSETQ. As DNA, the CDR3 is TGCGCCAGCAGCTTGGTCCAGAACGAATACAATGAGCAGTTCTTC. This translates into CASSLVQNEYNEQFF.

This clonotype was seen at least ten times. The chain joins TRBV11-2 to TRBJ2-1, with D maybe TRBD1 (6 bases). The CDR3 sequence is 15 residues long. CDR1 and CDR2 from the germline V gene are SGHAT and FQNNGV. The ends were cut back, 4 bases at V and 8 bases at J, with 18 bases in the middle. The CDR3 reads CASSYIRRGGDEQFF. CDR3 nucleotides: TGTGCCAGCAGCTACATACGCAGGGGTGGGGATGAGCAGTTCTTC.